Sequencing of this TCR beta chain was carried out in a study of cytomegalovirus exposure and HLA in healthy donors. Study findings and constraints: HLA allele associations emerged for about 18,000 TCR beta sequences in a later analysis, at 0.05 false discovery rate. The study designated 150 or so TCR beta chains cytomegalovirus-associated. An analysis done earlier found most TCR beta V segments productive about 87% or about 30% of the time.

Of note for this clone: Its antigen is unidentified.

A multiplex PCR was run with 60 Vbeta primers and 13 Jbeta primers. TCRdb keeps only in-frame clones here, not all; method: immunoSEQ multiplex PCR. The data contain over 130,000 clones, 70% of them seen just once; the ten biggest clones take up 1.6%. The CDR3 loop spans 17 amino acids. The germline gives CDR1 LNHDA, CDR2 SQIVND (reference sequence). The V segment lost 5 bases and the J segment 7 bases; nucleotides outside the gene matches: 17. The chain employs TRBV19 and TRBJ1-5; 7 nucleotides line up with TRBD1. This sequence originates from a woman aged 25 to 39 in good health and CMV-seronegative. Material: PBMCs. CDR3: CASSAFRQGLSRQPQHF. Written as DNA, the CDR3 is TGTGCCAGTAGTGCTTTTCGACAGGGCCTGTCGAGGCAGCCCCAGCATTTT. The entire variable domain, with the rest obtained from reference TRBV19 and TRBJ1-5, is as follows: DGGITQSPKYLFRKEGQNVTLSCEQNLNHDAMYWYRQDPGQGLRLIYYSQIVNDFQKGDIAEGYSVSREKKESFPLTVTSAQKNPTAFYLCASSAFRQGLSRQPQHFGDGTRLSIL.